This is a list of T cell receptor beta chains from one sample in a study of blood T cells in healthy people across ages. TCRdb ran MiXCR on the 5' RACE reads and lists one entry per CDR3 protein. In the table there are around 2 million distinct CDR3 sequences, roughly two fifths of which are singletons. Sequencing was carried out using blood. Source of these receptors: a human donor in good health. The CDR3 runs from the conserved cysteine through the conserved F or W. D genes are given only for firm matches. Clone size is shown for a subset of rows, as once, few, many or a class of expanded clone.

>few|TRBJ1-2|TRBV20-1|TRBD1
TGCAGTGCTAGACGGCCACAGGGGGCCGGCTATGGCTACACCTTC
CSARRPQGAGYGYTF
>few|TRBJ2-5|TRBV21-1|NA
TGTGCCAGCAGCAAAGGGACAGGAAAGGAGACCCAGTACTTC
CASSKGTGKETQYF
>NA|TRBJ1-2|TRBV15|NA
TGTGCCACCAGCAGAGAGGGCCAGGGCTATGGCTACACCTTC
CATSREGQGYGYTF
>NA|TRBJ2-1|TRBV24-1|NA
TGTGCCACCAGTGATAAGAGGGGTGATGGGTACAATGAGCAGTTCTTC
CATSDKRGDGYNEQFF
>NA|TRBJ2-3|TRBV24-1|TRBD1
TGTGCCACCAGTGATTTGTTATCTGGGACAGGGGTGGATACGCAGTATTTT
CATSDLLSGTGVDTQYF
>NA|TRBJ1-1|TRBV11-1|TRBD1
TGTGCCAGCAGCTTGTTCTCAGGGGGAACTGAAGCTTTCTTT
CASSLFSGGTEAFF
>NA|TRBJ2-2|TRBV2|NA
TGTGCCGGCAGTCTACAGGGCCCCGGGATCACCGGGGAGCTGTTTTTT
CAGSLQGPGITGELFF
>NA|TRBJ2-5|TRBV29-1|NA
TGCAGCGTTGTGACGGTCCAAGAGACCCAGTACTTC
CSVVTVQETQYF
>once|TRBJ2-3|TRBV30|NA
TGTGCCTGGAATGAGGGAGAAAATACGCAGTATTTT
CAWNEGENTQYF
>NA|TRBJ1-1|TRBV12-3/TRBV12-4|NA
TGTGCCAGCAGTTTAGCGGCTAGAGAGAACACTGAAGCTTTCTTT
CASSLAARENTEAFF
>NA|TRBJ1-2|TRBV27|TRBD1
TGTGCCAGCAGTTTACTCGGCCACACAGACAGGGGATTTGACTATGGCTACACCTTC
CASSLLGHTDRGFDYGYTF
>NA|TRBJ1-6|TRBV5-5|TRBD1
TGTGCCAGCAGCCGCTCCTACGGACAGGGAAGCTCACCCCTCCACTTT
CASSRSYGQGSSPLHF
>NA|TRBJ1-5|TRBV10-3|NA
TGTGCCATCAGTGTAGAGGATAGCAATCAGCCCCAGCATTTT
CAISVEDSNQPQHF
>few|TRBJ1-1|TRBV13|NA
TGTGCCAGCAGCTTAGGCCGGCGGGGAGCCGAAGCTTTCTTT
CASSLGRRGAEAFF
>NA|TRBJ1-2|TRBV30|NA
TGTGCCTGGAGAGGCCTAAACTGGAATGGCTACACCTTC
CAWRGLNWNGYTF
>NA|TRBJ2-3|TRBV7-3|NA
TGTGCCAGCAGCCCCCTTGGAGTAGATACGCAGTATTTT
CASSPLGVDTQYF
>few|TRBJ2-7|TRBV7-2|NA
TGTGCCAGCAGCTCCAGGGTACAGTCCTACGAGCAGTACTTC
CASSSRVQSYEQYF
>NA|TRBJ2-1|TRBV24-1|NA
TGTGCCACCAGTGAAGGGGGGGGTTCCAATGAGCAGTTCTTC
CATSEGGGSNEQFF
>NA|TRBJ2-5|TRBV7-2|TRBD2
TGTGCCAGCAGACCAGCGGGGGGCAATAAAGAGACCCAGTACTTC
CASRPAGGNKETQYF
>NA|TRBJ1-1|TRBV12-3/TRBV12-4|NA
TGTGCCAGCAGTTGGCTCGGCAGGAACACTGAAGCTTTCTTT
CASSWLGRNTEAFF
>NA|TRBJ2-1|TRBV12-3/TRBV12-4|NA
TGTGCCAGCAGCTATGGGACCCCAAGAGGGTTCTTC
CASSYGTPRGFF
>NA|TRBJ2-7|TRBV3-1|TRBD2
TGTGCCAGCAGCCAAGAAGGCGTAGCGGGGGGGTATTACGAGCAGTACTTC
CASSQEGVAGGYYEQYF
>NA|TRBJ1-2|TRBV5-1|TRBD1
TGCGCCAGCAGCATATCCGGGACAGCGTCTTACGGCTACACCTTC
CASSISGTASYGYTF
>many|TRBJ1-2|TRBV20-1|NA
TGCAGTGAGCAGGGAAACTATGGCTACACCTTC
CSEQGNYGYTF
>few|TRBJ2-1|TRBV2|NA
TGTGCCAGCAGCCACAGGATCGCCGAGCAGTTCTTC
CASSHRIAEQFF
>NA|TRBJ1-1|TRBV7-2|NA
TGTGCCAGCAGCTTAGGGGGGGGAAGGAACACTGAAGCTTTCTTT
CASSLGGGRNTEAFF
>many|TRBJ2-7|TRBV12-3/TRBV12-4|TRBD1
TGTGCCAGCAGTTTCCAGAACAGGGGAACCTCCTACGAGCAGTACTTC
CASSFQNRGTSYEQYF
>NA|TRBJ2-7|TRBV20-1|NA
TGCAGTGCTACATACAGGGCTTACGAGCAGTACTTC
CSATYRAYEQYF
>NA|TRBJ1-1|TRBV4-3|NA
TGCGCCAGCAGCCGGGGCGGCAGGGGAGACACTGAAGCTTTCTTT
CASSRGGRGDTEAFF
>NA|TRBJ2-7|TRBV7-6|NA
TGTGCCAGCAGCTTAAAGGCCAGCTGGGCGGTTGACGAGCAGTACTTC
CASSLKASWAVDEQYF
>once|TRBJ1-4|TRBV2|NA
TGTGCCAGCAGTGAACGCCGGACGATCGACGAAAAACTGTTTTTT
CASSERRTIDEKLFF
>many|TRBJ2-6|TRBV7-9|TRBD1
TGTGCCAGCAGCTTCGGGGACAGCTCGTCTGGGGCCAACGTCCTGACTTTC
CASSFGDSSSGANVLTF
>NA|TRBJ2-1|TRBV4-1|NA
TGCGCCAGCAGCCAAGTGGGCAGGGGGGCCCACAATGAGCAGTTCTTC
CASSQVGRGAHNEQFF
>few|TRBJ2-1|TRBV7-2|NA
NA
CASSLSRFGPGYNEQFF
>NA|TRBJ1-1|TRBV20-1|NA
TGCAGTGCTAGAGTTGGGACCACTGAAGCTTTCTTT
CSARVGTTEAFF
>NA|TRBJ1-2|TRBV7-9|NA
TGTGCCAGCAGCTTAGACCCGTGTCCTGGCTACACCTTC
CASSLDPCPGYTF
>NA|TRBJ2-1|TRBV5-1|TRBD2
TGCGCCAGCAAAGCGGGGGGTTCCTACAATGAGCAGTTCTTC
CASKAGGSYNEQFF
>NA|TRBJ2-1|TRBV20-1|NA
TGCAGTGCTCCCCGCCCAGAGACCTACAATGAGCAGTTCTTC
CSAPRPETYNEQFF
>NA|TRBJ2-3|TRBV20-1|NA
TGCAGTTCCACACCGACCGATAAAGCAGATACGCAGTATTTT
CSSTPTDKADTQYF
>few|TRBJ2-1|TRBV10-3|TRBD2
TGTGCCATCAGCGTAATTTCTAGCGGGAACAATGAGCAGTTCTTC
CAISVISSGNNEQFF
>NA|TRBJ1-1|TRBV20-1|TRBD1
TGCAGTGCTAGACCCACGACAGGGGGACACACTGAAGCTTTCTTT
CSARPTTGGHTEAFF
>few|TRBJ2-1|TRBV2|TRBD2
TGTGCCAGCAGTGAAGGGGTTAGCGGGGATTACAATGAGCAGTTCTTC
CASSEGVSGDYNEQFF
>few|TRBJ2-5|TRBV10-3|TRBD2
TGTGCCATCAGTGAGACTAGCGGACGGCAAGAGACCCAGTACTTC
CAISETSGRQETQYF
>many|TRBJ1-2|TRBV20-1|NA
TGCAGTGCTAGAGAGTTAACAGTGTCCTATGGCTACACCTTC
CSARELTVSYGYTF
>NA|TRBJ1-5|TRBV29-1|NA
TGCAGCGAGGGGAGGTGGGGGAATAGCAATCAGCCCCAGCATTTT
CSEGRWGNSNQPQHF
>few|TRBJ2-7|TRBV28|NA
TGTGCCAGCGGGGGTCCACAGGGAAAGTACTTC
CASGGPQGKYF
>few|TRBJ2-7|TRBV20-1|NA
TGCAGTGCTAGGGACTACCAACGGGAGCAGTACTTC
CSARDYQREQYF
>NA|TRBJ2-1|TRBV12-3/TRBV12-4|TRBD1
TGTGCCAGCAGTTTCTGGACAGGTTTAGGTGAGCAGTTCTTC
CASSFWTGLGEQFF
>NA|TRBJ2-7|TRBV12-3/TRBV12-4|TRBD1
TGTGCCAGTAGTGGGGGACAGACCTACGAGCAGTACTTC
CASSGGQTYEQYF
>NA|TRBJ2-7|TRBV20-1|NA
TGCAGTGCTGCGGACGGGGGAACCTACGAGCAGTACTTC
CSAADGGTYEQYF
>few|TRBJ1-4|TRBV4-3|TRBD1
TGCGCCAGCAGCCAAGAATTCGGACAGGGCGGGAATGAAAAACTGTTTTTT
CASSQEFGQGGNEKLFF
>NA|TRBJ2-5|TRBV6-5|NA
TGTGCCAGCAGTTATTTCAGGACAGAGGAGACCCAGTACTTC
CASSYFRTEETQYF
>NA|TRBJ2-4|TRBV6-5|NA
TGTGCCAGCAGTTACGGGGGTAACGCCAAAAACATTCAGTACTTC
CASSYGGNAKNIQYF
>NA|TRBJ2-3|TRBV20-1|TRBD2
TGCAGTGCTAGACCTAGTCTAGCGGGCACAGATACGCAGTATTTT
CSARPSLAGTDTQYF
>few|TRBJ1-5|TRBV5-1|NA
TGCGCCAGCAGCTTGGCCCCGCTAGGGATAAATCAGCCCCAGCATTTT
CASSLAPLGINQPQHF
>NA|TRBJ2-3|TRBV5-5|NA
TGTGCCAGCAGCTTGGACTCCATCACAGATACGCAGTATTTT
CASSLDSITDTQYF
>NA|TRBJ2-1|TRBV7-3|TRBD1
TGTGCCAGCAGCTTAATGGCGACAGGGGGCTCCTACAATGAGCAGTTCTTC
CASSLMATGGSYNEQFF
>NA|TRBJ2-1|TRBV28|TRBD2
TGTGCCAGCAGTTTAAGGTGGGGGGGTAGAAATGAGCAGTTCTTC
CASSLRWGGRNEQFF
>NA|TRBJ2-3|TRBV27|NA
TGTGCCAGCAGCAATTCGTACGGGGGTGTGACAGATACGCAGTATTTT
CASSNSYGGVTDTQYF